These 20 T cell receptor beta chains originate from one sample sequenced in a study of T cells expressing NK-cell markers. TCRdb re-called the 5' RACE reads; one entry per CDR3 protein, DNA not given. The ten top clones account for under 1.5%, within a sample of fewer than 550,000 distinct CDR3 sequences. What was sequenced was blood T cells: a sorted CD56 or NKG2C T cell subset, CD4+ or CD8+ T cells, or bulk PBMC T cells (not recorded which). The receptor source for this set is a woman between 45 and 65 years old in good health.

The J gene is TRBJ1-5, the V gene TRBV7-9. The V gene's germline CDR1 is SEHNR and CDR2 FQNEAQ (reference sequence). The CDR3 sequence is 15 residues long. Here the CDR3 reads CASSLGYGSDQPQHF.

This chain connects TRBV20-1 to TRBJ1-6. CDR1 and CDR2 from the germline V gene are DFQATT and SNEGSKA (reference sequence). This CDR3 is built from 14 residues. This chain's CDR3 is CSARKGGGNSPLHF.

The V gene is TRBV2, the J gene TRBJ2-5; the D call from TCRdb, TRBD1, cannot be confirmed without DNA. This CDR3 region has 15 residues. Germline lookup yields CDR1 SNHLY and CDR2 FYNNEI. CDR3 residues: CASSMDRGYQETQYF.

The CDR3 region is CASSREGFGYGYTF. V usage is TRBV6-1 and J usage is TRBJ1-2. CDR1 and CDR2 (germline): MNHNS, SASEGT. The CDR3 extends over 14 amino acids.

The chain employs TRBV18 and TRBJ1-4. The CDR3 loop spans 14 amino acids. Germline lookup yields CDR1 KGHSH and CDR2 LQKENI. CDR3: CASSPSRGGEKLFF.

The chain couples TRBV3-1 to TRBJ2-7. Per the germline V gene, CDR1 is LGHDT and CDR2 is YNNKEL (reference sequence). CDR3 length equals 14 residues. The CDR3 spells CASSQGMRSYEQYF.

This chain joins TRBV27 and TRBJ2-2; the TCRdb D gene call, TRBD2, has no DNA to confirm it. Germline loops: CDR1 MNHEY, CDR2 SMNVEV (reference sequence). The CDR3 spans 16 residues. The CDR3 loop reads CASSLLASSVTGELFF.

The gene calls are TRBV4-2 and TRBJ1-2. CDR1 and CDR2 (germline): LGHNA, YNFKEQ. The CDR3 length is 11 residues. CDR3 protein: CASSQEDSYTF.

V gene TRBV27 combines with J gene TRBJ1-1; no DNA is available, so the TRBD1 call from TCRdb remains unchecked. Germline CDR1 is MNHEY and CDR2 is SMNVEV (reference sequence). The CDR3 spans 14 residues. CDR3 amino acids: CASRILREGTEAFF.

V usage is TRBV4-1 and J usage is TRBJ2-1. Germline lookup yields CDR1 MGHRA and CDR2 YSYEKL. This CDR3 contains 16 residues. The CDR3: CASSQDPKSSYNEQFF.

This chain joins TRBV24-1 and TRBJ2-5; TCRdb's D call of TRBD2 is untestable without DNA. CDR3 size: 16 residues. Germline loops: CDR1 KGHDR, CDR2 SFDVKD. The chain's CDR3 is CATSDQDTSGQETQYF.

The rearrangement joins TRBV2 to TRBJ2-1; TCRdb reports TRBD2, a call that lacks DNA to check it against. Germline V gives CDR1 SNHLY, CDR2 FYNNEI. The length of the CDR3 is 17 residues. The CDR3 loop is CASSIGLAGGLMNEQFF. The complete variable domain, with remaining parts taken from reference TRBV2 and TRBJ2-1, reads EPEVTQTPSHQVTQMGQEVILRCVPISNHLYFYWYRQILGQKVEFLVSFYNNEISEKSEIFDDQFSVERPDGSNFTLKIRSTKLEDSAMYFCASSIGLAGGLMNEQFFGPGTRLTVL.

The chain links TRBV6-5 to TRBJ2-1; TCRdb indicates TRBD1, and absent DNA this call remains unverified. In germline, CDR1 is MNHEY, CDR2 SVGAGI. CDR3 length: 13 residues. The CDR3 sequence is CASSSSDRAEQFF.

This chain connects TRBV6-1 to TRBJ2-5. The CDR3 totals 15 residues. Germline CDR1 and CDR2: MNHNS and SASEGT. CDR3 in amino acids: CASSEGGSNQETQYF.

The V gene is TRBV6-2 or TRBV6-3, the J gene TRBJ1-1; with no DNA, the TCRdb D assignment of TRBD1 cannot be verified. Germline lookup yields CDR1 MNHEY and CDR2 SVGEGT. The CDR3 covers 14 residues. The CDR3 loop is CASSRLTGNTEAFF.

The chain links TRBV20-1 to TRBJ2-1. The V gene's germline CDR1 is DFQATT and CDR2 SNEGSKA (reference sequence). The CDR3 length is 15 residues. CDR3 in amino acids: CSARGIAWGYNEQFF.

The chain employs TRBV6-5 and TRBJ2-3; with no DNA, the TCRdb D assignment of TRBD1 cannot be verified. The CDR3 totals 15 residues. Germline CDR1 reads MNHEY; CDR2 reads SVGAGI. The CDR3 protein is CASSETGPPTDTQYF.

This chain links TRBV10-3 with TRBJ2-1; the D gene TCRdb calls, TRBD1, cannot be checked with no DNA. Germline V gives CDR1 ENHRY, CDR2 SYGVKD. The CDR3 is made up of 14 amino acids. The CDR3 reads CAIRGGREGNEQFF.

This chain joins TRBV5-5 and TRBJ2-3; checking the TCRdb D call of TRBD2 is not possible without DNA. The CDR3 contains 21 residues. CDR1 and CDR2 from the germline V gene are SGHKS and YYEKEE (reference sequence). This CDR3 reads CASSSLSSPGLAGGNTDTQYF.

This sequence joins TRBV12-5 and TRBJ1-3; without DNA, the TCRdb call of TRBD1 cannot be checked. The CDR3 covers 18 residues. CDR1 is LGHNT, CDR2 FRNRAP, per germline. CDR3: CASGLVLGQGALGNTIYF.